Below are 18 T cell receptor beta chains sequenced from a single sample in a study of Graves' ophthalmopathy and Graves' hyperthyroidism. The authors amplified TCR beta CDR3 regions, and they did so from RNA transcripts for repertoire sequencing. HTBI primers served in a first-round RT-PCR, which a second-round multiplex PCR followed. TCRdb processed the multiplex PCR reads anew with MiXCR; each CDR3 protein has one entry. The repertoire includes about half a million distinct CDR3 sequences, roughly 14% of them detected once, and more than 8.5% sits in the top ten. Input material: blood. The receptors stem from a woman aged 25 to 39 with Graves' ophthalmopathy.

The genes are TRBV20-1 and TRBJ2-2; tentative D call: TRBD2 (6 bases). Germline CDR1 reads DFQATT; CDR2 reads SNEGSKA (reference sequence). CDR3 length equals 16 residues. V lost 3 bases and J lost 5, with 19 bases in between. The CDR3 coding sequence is TGCAGTGCTAGCCCACCGCTACTAGCAGGAACCGGGGAGCTGTTTTTT. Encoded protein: CSASPPLLAGTGELFF.

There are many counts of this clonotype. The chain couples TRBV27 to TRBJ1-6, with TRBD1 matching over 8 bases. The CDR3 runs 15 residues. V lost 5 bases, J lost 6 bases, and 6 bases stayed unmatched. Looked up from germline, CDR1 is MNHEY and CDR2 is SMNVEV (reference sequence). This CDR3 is CASSAGQGGNSPLHF. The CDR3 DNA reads TGTGCCAGCAGTGCCGGACAGGGTGGTAATTCACCCCTCCACTTT.

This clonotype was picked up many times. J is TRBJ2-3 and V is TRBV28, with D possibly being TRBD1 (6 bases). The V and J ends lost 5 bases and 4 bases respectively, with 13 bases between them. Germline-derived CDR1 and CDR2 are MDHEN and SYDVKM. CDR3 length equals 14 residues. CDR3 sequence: CASSPGQSADTQYF. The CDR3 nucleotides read TGTGCCAGCAGTCCTGGACAGTCGGCAGATACGCAGTATTTT.

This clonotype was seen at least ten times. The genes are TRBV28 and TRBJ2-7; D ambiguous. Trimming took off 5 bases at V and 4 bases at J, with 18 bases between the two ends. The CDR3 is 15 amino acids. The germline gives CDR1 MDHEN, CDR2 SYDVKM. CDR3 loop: CASSPADGGPYEQYF. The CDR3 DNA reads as TGTGCCAGCAGTCCCGCGGACGGTGGTCCATACGAGCAGTACTTC.

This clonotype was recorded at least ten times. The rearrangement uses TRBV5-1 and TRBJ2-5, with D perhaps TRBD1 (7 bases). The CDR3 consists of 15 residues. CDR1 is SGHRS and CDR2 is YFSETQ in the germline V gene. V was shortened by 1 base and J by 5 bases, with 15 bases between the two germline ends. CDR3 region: CASSLNQGGRETQYF. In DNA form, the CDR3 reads TGCGCCAGCAGCTTGAACCAGGGGGGAAGGGAGACCCAGTACTTC.

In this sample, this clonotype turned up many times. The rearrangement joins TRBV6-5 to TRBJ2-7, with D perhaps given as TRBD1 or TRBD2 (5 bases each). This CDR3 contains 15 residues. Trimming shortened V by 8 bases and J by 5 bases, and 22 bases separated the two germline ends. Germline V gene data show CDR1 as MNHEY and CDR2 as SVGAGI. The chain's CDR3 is CASHQYGTPGDEQYF. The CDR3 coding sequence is TGTGCCAGCCACCAATACGGGACCCCTGGCGACGAGCAGTACTTC.

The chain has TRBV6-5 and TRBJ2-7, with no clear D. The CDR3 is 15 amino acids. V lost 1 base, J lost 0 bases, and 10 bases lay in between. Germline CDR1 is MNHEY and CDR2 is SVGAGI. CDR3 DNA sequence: TGTGCCAGCAGTTACTGGGCGGAAAACTCCTACGAGCAGTACTTC. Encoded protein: CASSYWAENSYEQYF.

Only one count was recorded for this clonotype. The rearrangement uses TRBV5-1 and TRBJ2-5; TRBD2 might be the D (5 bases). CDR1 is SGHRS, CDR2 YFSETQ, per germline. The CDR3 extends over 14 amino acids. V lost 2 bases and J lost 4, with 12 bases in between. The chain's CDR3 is CASSFEGLRETQYF. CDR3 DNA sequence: TGCGCCAGCAGCTTTGAGGGTTTAAGAGAGACCCAGTACTTC.

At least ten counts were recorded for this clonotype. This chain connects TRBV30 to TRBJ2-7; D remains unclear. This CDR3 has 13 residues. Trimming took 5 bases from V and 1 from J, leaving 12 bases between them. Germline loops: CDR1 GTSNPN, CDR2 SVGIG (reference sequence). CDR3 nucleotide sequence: TGTGCCTGGGGGGATGACTTGTCCTACGAGCAGTACTTC. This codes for CAWGDDLSYEQYF.

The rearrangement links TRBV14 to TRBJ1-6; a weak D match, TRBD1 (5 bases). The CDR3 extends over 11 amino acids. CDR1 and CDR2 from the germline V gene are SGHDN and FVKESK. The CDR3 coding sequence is TGTGCGGCGGCAGGGCAGTCACCCCTCCACTTT. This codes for CAAAGQSPLHF.

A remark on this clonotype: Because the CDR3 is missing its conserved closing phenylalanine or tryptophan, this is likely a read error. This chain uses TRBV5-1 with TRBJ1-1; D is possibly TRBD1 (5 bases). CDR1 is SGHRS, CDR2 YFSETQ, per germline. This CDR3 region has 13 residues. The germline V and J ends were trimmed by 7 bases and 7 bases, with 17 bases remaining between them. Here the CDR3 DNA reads TGCGCCAGCCGCTGGGACCCCACTGGTGAAGCTTTCCTT. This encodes CASRWDPTGEAFL.

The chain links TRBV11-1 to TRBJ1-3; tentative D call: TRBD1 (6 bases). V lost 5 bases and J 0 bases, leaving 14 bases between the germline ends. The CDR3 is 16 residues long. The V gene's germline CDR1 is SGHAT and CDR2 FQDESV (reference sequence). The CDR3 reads CASSRRTADSGNTIYF. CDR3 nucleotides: TGTGCCAGCAGCCGAAGGACAGCCGACTCTGGAAACACCATATATTTT.

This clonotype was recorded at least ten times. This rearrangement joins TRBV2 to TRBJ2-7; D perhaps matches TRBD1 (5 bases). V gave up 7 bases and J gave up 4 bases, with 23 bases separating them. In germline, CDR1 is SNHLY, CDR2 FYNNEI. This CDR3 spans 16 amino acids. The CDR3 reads CASTNLDSSSLYEQYF. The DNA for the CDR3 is TGTGCCAGCACTAACCTTGACAGCTCGTCCCTATACGAGCAGTACTTC. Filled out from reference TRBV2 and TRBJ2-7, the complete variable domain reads EPEVTQTPSHQVTQMGQEVILRCVPISNHLYFYWYRQILGQKVEFLVSFYNNEISEKSEIFDDQFSVERPDGSNFTLKIRSTKLEDSAMYFCASTNLDSSSLYEQYFGPGTRLTVT.

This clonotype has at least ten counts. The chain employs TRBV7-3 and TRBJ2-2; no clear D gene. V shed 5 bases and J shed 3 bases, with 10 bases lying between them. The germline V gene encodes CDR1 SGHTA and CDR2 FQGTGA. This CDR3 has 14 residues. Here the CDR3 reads CASSPRPDTGELFF. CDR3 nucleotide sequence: TGTGCCAGCAGCCCGCGCCCCGACACCGGGGAGCTGTTTTTT.

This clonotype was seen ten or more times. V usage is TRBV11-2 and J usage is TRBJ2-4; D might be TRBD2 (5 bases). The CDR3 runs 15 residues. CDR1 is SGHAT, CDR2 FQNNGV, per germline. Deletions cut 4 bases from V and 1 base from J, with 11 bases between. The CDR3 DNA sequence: TGTGCCAGCAGCTCACCGCGAGGGGCCAAAAACATTCAGTACTTC. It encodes CASSSPRGAKNIQYF.

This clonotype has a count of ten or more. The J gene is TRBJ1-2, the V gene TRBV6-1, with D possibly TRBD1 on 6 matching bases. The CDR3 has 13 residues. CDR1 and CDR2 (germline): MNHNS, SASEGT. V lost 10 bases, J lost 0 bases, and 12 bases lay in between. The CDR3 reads CATNRAANYGYTF. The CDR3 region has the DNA TGTGCCACAAACAGGGCCGCTAACTATGGCTACACCTTC.

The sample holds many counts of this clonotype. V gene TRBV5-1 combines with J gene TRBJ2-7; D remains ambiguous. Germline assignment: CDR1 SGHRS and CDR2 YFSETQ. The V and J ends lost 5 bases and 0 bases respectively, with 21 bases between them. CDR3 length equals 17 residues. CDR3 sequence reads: CASSLLGNMELSYEQYF. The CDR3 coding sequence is TGCGCCAGCAGTTTGTTGGGTAATATGGAGCTCTCCTACGAGCAGTACTTC.

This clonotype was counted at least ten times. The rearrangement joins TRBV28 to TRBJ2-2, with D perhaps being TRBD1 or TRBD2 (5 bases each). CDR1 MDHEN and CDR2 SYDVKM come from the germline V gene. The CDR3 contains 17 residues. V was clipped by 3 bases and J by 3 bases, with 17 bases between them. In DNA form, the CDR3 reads TGTGCCAGCAGTTTCCCACCACGGGGCCCCGACACCGGGGAGCTGTTTTTT. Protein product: CASSFPPRGPDTGELFF. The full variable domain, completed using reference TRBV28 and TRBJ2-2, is DVKVTQSSRYLVKRTGEKVFLECVQDMDHENMFWYRQDPGLGLRLIYFSYDVKMKEKGDIPEGYSVSREKKERFSLILESASTNQTSMYLCASSFPPRGPDTGELFFGEGSRLTVL.